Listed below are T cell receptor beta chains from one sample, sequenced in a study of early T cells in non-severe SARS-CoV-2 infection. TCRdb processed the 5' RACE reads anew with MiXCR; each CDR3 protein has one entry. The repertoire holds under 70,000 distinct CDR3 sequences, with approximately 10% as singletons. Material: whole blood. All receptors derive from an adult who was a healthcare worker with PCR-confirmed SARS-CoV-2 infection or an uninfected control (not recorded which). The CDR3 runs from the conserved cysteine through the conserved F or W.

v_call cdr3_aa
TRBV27 CASSRPGPEQFF
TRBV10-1 CASSVLAGGTDTQYF
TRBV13 CASSSGQVGWLNTEAFF
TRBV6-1 CASSAFPTGSYEQYF
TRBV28 CASGWRIASSYNEQFF
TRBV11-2 CASRATGGNYGYTF
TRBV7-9 CASSRDVSNQPQHF
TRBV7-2 CASSPRVISGANVLTF
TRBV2 CASSPSGGPRGETQYF
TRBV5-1 CASSFGPGLSYNSPLHF
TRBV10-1 CASSDGSLNTGELFF
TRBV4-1 CASSQGRASGAKNIQYF
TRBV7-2 CASSLKLAGVLDTQYF
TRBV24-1 CATSDPGQGDGETQYF
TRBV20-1 CSARDRASGRVSTDTQYF
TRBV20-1 CSAPYPPGNTIYF
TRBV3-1 CASSPTGTSMYNEQFF
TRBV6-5 CASSYPGTVTYEQYF
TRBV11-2 CASSLRDNSYNEQFF
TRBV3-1 CASSLVASYEQYF